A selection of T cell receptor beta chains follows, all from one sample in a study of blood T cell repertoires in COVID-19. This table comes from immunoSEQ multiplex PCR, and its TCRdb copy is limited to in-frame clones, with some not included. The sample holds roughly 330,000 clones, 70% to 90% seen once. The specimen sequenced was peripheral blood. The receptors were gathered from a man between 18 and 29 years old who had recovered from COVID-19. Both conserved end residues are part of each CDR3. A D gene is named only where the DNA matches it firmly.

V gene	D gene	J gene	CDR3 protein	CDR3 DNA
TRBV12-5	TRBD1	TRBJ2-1	CASGFLGQGMRNEQFF	TGTGCTAGTGGTTTCTTGGGACAGGGTATGAGGAATGAGCAGTTCTTC
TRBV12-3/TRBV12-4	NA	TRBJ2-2	CASSPLPGELFF	TGTGCCAGCAGCCCACTCCCCGGGGAGCTGTTTTTT
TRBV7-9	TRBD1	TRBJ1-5	CASSLALDRGNQPQHF	TGTGCCAGCAGCTTAGCGCTTGACAGGGGTAATCAGCCCCAGCATTTT
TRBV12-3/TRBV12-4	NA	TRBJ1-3	CASSLEAGNTIYF	TGTGCCAGCAGTTTGGAGGCTGGAAACACCATATATTTT
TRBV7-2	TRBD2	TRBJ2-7	CASSKDSGGGYEQYF	TGTGCCAGCAGCAAAGATAGCGGGGGCGGCTACGAGCAGTACTTC
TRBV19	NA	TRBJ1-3	CASGVNSGNTIYF	TGTGCCAGCGGGGTTAACTCTGGAAACACCATATATTTT
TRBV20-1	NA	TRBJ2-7	CSASWGPGYEQYF	TGCAGTGCTAGTTGGGGGCCCGGCTACGAGCAGTACTTC
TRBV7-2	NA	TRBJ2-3	CASSFSGGSGTDTQYF	TGTGCCAGCAGCTTCTCCGGGGGTAGTGGCACAGATACGCAGTATTTT
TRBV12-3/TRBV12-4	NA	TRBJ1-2	CASSTWTSYGYTF	TGTGCCAGCAGTACTTGGACAAGCTATGGCTACACCTTC
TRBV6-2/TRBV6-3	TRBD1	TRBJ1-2	CASSWDRFYGYTF	TGTGCCAGCAGCTGGGACAGGTTCTATGGCTACACCTTC
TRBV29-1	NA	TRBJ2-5	CSASRQEQETQYF	TGCAGCGCCTCCAGACAGGAACAAGAGACCCAGTACTTC
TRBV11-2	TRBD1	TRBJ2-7	CASSQTGTGRYEQYF	TGTGCCAGCAGTCAGACCGGGACAGGGAGGTACGAGCAGTACTTC
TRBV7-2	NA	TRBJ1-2	CASSRPRPNYGYTF	TGTGCCAGCAGCAGGCCTAGACCGAACTATGGCTACACCTTC
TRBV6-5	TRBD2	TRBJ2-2	CATTGTSGTGELFF	TGTGCCACGACCGGGACTAGCGGTACCGGGGAGCTGTTTTTT
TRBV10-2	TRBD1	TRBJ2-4	CASRSSSWKGQGNIQYF	TGCGCCAGCAGATCGTCAAGTTGGAAAGGACAGGGTAACATTCAGTACTTC
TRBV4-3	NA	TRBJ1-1	CASSQDNAGGSEAFF	TGCGCCAGCAGCCAAGATAACGCGGGGGGCTCTGAAGCTTTCTTT